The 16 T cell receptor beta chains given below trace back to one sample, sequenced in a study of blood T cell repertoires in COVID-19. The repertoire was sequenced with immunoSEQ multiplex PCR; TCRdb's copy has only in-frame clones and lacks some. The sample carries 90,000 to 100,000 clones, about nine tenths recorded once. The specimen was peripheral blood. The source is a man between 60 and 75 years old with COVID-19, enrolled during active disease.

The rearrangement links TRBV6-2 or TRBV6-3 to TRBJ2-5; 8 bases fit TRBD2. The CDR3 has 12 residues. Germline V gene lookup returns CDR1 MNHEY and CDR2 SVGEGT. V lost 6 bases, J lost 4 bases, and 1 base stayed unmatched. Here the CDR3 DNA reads TGTGCCAGCAGCACTAGCGGAGAGACCCAGTACTTC. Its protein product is CASSTSGETQYF.

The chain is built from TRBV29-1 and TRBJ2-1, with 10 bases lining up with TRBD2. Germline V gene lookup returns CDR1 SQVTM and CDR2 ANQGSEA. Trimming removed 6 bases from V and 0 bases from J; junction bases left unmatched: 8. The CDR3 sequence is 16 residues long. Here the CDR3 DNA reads TGCAGCGTCCTAGTACCTAGCGGGAGCTCCTACAATGAGCAGTTCTTC. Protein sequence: CSVLVPSGSSYNEQFF.

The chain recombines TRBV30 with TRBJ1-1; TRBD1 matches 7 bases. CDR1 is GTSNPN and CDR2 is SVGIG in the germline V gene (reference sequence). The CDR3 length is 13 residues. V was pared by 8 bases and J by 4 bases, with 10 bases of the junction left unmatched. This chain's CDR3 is CARQGQGGTEAFF. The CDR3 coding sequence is TGTGCCCGGCAGGGGCAGGGGGGCACTGAAGCTTTCTTT.

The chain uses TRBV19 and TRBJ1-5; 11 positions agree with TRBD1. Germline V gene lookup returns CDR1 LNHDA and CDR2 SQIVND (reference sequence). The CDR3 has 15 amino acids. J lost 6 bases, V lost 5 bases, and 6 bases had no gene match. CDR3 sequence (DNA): TGTGCCAGTAGTCCCGGACAGGGGGCTATTCAGCCCCAGCATTTT. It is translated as CASSPGQGAIQPQHF.

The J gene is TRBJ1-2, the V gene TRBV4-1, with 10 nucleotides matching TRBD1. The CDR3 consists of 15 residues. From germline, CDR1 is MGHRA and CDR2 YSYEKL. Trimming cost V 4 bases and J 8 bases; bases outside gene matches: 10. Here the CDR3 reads CASSPQGQGLEGYTF. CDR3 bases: TGCGCCAGCAGCCCCCAGGGACAGGGGCTGGAAGGCTACACCTTC.

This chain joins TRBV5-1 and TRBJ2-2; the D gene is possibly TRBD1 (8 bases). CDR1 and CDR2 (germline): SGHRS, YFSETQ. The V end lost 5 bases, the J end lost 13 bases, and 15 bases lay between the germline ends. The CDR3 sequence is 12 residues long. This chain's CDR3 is CASRQDREGLFF. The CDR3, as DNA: TGCGCCAGCAGACAGGACAGGGAGGGGCTGTTTTTT.

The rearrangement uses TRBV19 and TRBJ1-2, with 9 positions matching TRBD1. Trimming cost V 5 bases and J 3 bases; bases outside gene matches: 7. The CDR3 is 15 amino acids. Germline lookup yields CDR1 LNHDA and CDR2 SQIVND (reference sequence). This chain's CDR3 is CASSYGQGRDYGYTF. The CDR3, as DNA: TGTGCCAGTAGTTACGGACAGGGGAGGGACTATGGCTACACCTTC.

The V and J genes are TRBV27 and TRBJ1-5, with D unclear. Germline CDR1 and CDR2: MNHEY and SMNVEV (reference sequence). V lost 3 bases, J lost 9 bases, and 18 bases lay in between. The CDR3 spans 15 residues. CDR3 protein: CASSFLAARGGPQHF. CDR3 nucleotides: TGTGCCAGCAGTTTTTTGGCCGCCCGGGGTGGGCCCCAGCATTTT.

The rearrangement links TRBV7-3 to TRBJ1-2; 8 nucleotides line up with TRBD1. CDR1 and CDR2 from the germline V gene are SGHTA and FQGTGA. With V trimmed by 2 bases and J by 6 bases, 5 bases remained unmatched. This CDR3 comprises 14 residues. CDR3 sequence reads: CASSLGGTGDGYTF. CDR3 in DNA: TGTGCCAGCAGCTTAGGGGGGACAGGCGATGGCTACACCTTC.

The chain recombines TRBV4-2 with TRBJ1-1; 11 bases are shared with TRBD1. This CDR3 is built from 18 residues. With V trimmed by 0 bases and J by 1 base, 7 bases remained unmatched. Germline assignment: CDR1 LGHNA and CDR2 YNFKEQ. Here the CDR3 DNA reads TGTGCCAGCAGCCAAGATCTCGGGGGACAGGGGGGGAACACTGAAGCTTTCTTT. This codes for CASSQDLGGQGGNTEAFF.

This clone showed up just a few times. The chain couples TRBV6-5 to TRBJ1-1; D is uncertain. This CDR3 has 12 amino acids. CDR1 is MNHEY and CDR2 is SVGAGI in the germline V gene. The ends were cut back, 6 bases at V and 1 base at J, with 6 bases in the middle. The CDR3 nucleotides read TGTGCCAGCAGAGGAGCGAACACTGAAGCTTTCTTT. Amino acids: CASRGANTEAFF.

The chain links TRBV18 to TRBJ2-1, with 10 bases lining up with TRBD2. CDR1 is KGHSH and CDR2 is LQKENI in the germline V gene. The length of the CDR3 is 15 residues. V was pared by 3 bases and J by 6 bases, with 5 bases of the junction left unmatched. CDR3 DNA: TGTGCCAGCTCACCTCCGGGACTAGCGACCAATGAGCAGTTCTTC. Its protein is CASSPPGLATNEQFF.

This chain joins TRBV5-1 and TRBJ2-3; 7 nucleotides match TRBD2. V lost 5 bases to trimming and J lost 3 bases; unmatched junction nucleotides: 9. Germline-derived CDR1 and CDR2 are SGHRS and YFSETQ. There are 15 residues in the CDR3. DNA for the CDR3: TGCGCCAGCAGAGGAGAGGGAGGGAGGACAGATACGCAGTATTTT. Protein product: CASRGEGGRTDTQYF.

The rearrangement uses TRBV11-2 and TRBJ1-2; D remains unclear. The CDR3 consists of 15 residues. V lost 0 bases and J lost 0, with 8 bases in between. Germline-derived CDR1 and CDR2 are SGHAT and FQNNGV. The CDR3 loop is CASSLEAGTNYGYTF. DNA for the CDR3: TGTGCCAGCAGCTTAGAAGCAGGAACTAACTATGGCTACACCTTC.

CDR3: CASSISAGTGITGELFF. CDR3 bases: TGTGCCAGCAGCATCTCCGCCGGGACAGGCATCACCGGGGAGCTGTTTTTT. The chain combines TRBV7-3 with TRBJ2-2, with 8 bases fitting TRBD1. The V gene end was trimmed by 5 bases and the J gene end by 4 bases; junction bases not matched to a gene: 12. The CDR3 is 17 amino acids. The germline V gene has CDR1 SGHTA and CDR2 FQGTGA.

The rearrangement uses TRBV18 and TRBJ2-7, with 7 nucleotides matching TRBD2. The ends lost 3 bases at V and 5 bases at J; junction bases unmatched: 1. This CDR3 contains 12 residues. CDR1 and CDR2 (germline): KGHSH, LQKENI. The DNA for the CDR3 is TGTGCCAGCTCACCGGGGGGGGACGAGCAGTACTTC. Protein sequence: CASSPGGDEQYF.